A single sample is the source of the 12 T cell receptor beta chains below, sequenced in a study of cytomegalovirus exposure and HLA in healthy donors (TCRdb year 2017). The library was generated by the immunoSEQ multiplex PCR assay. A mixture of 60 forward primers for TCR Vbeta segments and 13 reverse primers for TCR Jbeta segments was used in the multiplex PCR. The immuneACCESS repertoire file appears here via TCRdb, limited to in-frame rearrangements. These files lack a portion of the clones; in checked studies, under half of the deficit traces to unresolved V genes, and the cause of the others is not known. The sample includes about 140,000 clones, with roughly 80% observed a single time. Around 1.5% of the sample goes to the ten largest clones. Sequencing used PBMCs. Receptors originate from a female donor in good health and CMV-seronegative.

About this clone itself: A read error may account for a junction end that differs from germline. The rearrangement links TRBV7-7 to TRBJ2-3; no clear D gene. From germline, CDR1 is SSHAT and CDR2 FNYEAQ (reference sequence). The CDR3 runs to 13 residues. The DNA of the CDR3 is TGTGCTAGCAGCTTAATAGAGTTGGATACGCAGTATTTT. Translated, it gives CASSLIELDTQYF.

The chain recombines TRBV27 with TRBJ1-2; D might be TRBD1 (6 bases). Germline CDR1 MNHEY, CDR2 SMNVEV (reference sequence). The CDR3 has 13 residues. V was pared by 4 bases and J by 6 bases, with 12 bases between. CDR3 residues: CASSSQQGDGYTF. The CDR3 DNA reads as TGTGCCAGCAGTTCGCAACAGGGCGATGGCTACACCTTC.

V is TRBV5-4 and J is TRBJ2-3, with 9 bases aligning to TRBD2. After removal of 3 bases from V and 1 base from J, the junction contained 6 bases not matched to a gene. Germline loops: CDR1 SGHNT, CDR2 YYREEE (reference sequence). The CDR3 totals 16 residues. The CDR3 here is CASSSRLAARTDTQYF. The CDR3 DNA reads TGTGCCAGCAGCTCGAGACTAGCGGCCCGCACAGATACGCAGTATTTT.

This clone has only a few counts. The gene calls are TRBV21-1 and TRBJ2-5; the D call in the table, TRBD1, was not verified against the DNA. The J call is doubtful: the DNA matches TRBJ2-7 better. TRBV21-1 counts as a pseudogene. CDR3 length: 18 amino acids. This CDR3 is CASSSRGIFDRVAYEQYF. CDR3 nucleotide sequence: TGTGCCAGCAGCTCAAGAGGGATATTTGACAGGGTAGCCTACGAGCAGTACTTC.

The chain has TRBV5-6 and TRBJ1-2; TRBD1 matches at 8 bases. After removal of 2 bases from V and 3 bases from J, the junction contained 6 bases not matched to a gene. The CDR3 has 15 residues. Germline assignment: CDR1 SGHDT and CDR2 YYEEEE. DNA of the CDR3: TGTGCCAGCAGCTTTACGGCAGGGGGCTACTATGGCTACACCTTC. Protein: CASSFTAGGYYGYTF.

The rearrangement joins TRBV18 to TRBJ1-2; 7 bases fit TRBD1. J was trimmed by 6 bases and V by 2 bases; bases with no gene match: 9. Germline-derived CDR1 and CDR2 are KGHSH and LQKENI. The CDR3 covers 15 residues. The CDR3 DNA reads TGTGCCAGCTCACCAGTAGCCGGACAGGCGGATGGCTACACCTTC. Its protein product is CASSPVAGQADGYTF.

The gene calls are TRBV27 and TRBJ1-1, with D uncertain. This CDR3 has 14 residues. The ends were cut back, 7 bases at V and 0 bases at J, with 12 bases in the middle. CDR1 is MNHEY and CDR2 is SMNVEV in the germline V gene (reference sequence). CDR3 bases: TGTGCCAGCACCGACGGGAGAGTGAACACTGAAGCTTTCTTT. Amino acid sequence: CASTDGRVNTEAFF.

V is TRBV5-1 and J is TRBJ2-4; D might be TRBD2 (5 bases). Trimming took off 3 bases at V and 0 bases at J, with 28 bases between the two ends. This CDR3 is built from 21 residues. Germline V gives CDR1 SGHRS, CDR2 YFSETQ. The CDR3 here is CASSSSFLEGKTLLAKNIQYF. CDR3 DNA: TGCGCCAGCAGCTCATCCTTCTTAGAGGGCAAGACCTTGCTAGCCAAAAACATTCAGTACTTC. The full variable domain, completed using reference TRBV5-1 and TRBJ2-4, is KAGVTQTPRYLIKTRGQQVTLSCSPISGHRSVSWYQQTPGQGLQFLFEYFSETQRNKGNFPGRFSGRQFSNSRSEMNVSTLELGDSALYLCASSSSFLEGKTLLAKNIQYFGAGTRLSVL.

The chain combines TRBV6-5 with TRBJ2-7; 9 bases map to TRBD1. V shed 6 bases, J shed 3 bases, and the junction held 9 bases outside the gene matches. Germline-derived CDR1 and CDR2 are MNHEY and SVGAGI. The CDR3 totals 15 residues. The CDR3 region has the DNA TGTGCCAGCAGAAAAACAGGGGGCAACCACTACGAGCAGTACTTC. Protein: CASRKTGGNHYEQYF.

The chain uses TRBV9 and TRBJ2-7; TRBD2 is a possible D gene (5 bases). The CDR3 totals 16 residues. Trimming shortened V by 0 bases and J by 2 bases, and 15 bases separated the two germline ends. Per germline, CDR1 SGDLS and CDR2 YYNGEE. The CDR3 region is CASSVEERRSPYEQYF. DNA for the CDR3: TGTGCCAGCAGCGTAGAGGAGCGGAGGAGTCCCTACGAGCAGTACTTC.

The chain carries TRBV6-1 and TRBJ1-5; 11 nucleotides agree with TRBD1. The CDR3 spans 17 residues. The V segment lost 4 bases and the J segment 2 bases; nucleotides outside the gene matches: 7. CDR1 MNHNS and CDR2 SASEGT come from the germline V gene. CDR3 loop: CASSARDRGWGNQPQHF. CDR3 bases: TGTGCCAGCAGTGCACGGGACAGGGGGTGGGGCAATCAGCCCCAGCATTTT.

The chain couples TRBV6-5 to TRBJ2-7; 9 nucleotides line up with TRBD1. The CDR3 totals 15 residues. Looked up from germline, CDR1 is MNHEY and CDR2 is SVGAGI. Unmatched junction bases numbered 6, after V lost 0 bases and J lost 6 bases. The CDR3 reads CASSYSTGGGVEQYF. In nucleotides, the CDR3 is TGTGCCAGCAGTTACTCGACAGGGGGGGGCGTCGAGCAGTACTTC.